This T cell receptor beta chain was sequenced for a study of hypomethylating agent response in myelodysplastic syndrome. Clones were sequenced by immunoSEQ multiplex PCR, and TCRdb holds only the in-frame ones, with some missing. The data contain several thousand clones, around 81% of them singletons. The CDR3 extends over 13 amino acids. Losses at the gene ends were 0 bases for V and 8 bases for J; bases not matched to a gene: 3. The germline V gene has CDR1 MGHRA and CDR2 YSYEKL. This clonotype originated in a human donor with myelodysplastic syndrome. The chain carries TRBV4-1 and TRBJ1-2; 7 bases align to TRBD1. The sample here was bone marrow, taken before or after starting hypomethylating agent treatment for myelodysplastic syndrome (not recorded which). CDR3 nucleotides: TGCGCCAGCAGCCAAGAGGAAGGGGGCGGCTACACCTTC. Translating it yields CASSQEEGGGYTF.